The clone carrying this T cell receptor beta chain was seen once. This sample is part of a study of blood T cell repertoires in COVID-19. Profiled with immunoSEQ multiplex PCR; TCRdb holds only in-frame clones, not every one. The table shows approximately 160,000 clones, with approximately 87% occurring only once. The sequence was obtained from a woman between 45 and 60 years old who had recovered from COVID-19. Specimen: PBMCs or T cells enriched from blood (not recorded which).

The CDR3 sequence is CASSVRGPNEKLFF. CDR3 coding DNA: TGTGCCAGCAGCGTCAGGGGACCAAATGAAAAACTGTTTTTT. The chain recombines TRBV5-6 with TRBJ1-4; D might be TRBD1 (6 bases). This CDR3 contains 14 residues. The V gene lost 4 bases and the J gene lost 5 bases, with 12 bases spanning the gap. From germline, CDR1 is SGHDT and CDR2 YYEEEE.